The present T cell receptor beta chain was sequenced within a study of cytomegalovirus exposure and HLA in healthy donors. PCR was performed using 60 Vbeta and 13 Jbeta primers. TCRdb's table, derived via immunoSEQ multiplex PCR, lists solely in-frame clones and lacks some. The repertoire holds more than 85,000 clones, with almost 70% as singletons. Findings of the study overall: A previous analysis found most TCR beta V segments productive roughly 87% or roughly 30% of the time. There was a cluster of highly shared sequence variants that was likely a sequencing artifact.

This CDR3 spans 14 amino acids. Germline V CDR1 and CDR2: MDHEN, SYDVKM. V shed 8 bases, J shed 3 bases, and the junction held 10 bases outside the gene matches. Healthy bone marrow donors formed the donor group. As concerns this clone: Its antigen is currently unknown.

The sequence was obtained from a man under 40 in good health and CMV-seronegative. The sequenced sample consisted of PBMCs. The chain carries TRBV28 and TRBJ2-7; TRBD1 matches 7 bases. Here the CDR3 DNA reads TGTGCCAGCGGTGGACAGGTTTCCGTCTACGAGCAGTACTTC. This codes for CASGGQVSVYEQYF.